These T cell receptor beta chains were read from a single sample in a study of T cell responses to AZD1222 COVID-19 vaccine. Clones were sequenced by immunoSEQ multiplex PCR, and TCRdb holds only the in-frame ones, with some missing. The sample yields about 140,000 clones, just over 85% seen once. The material was peripheral blood, obtained on day 0 of AZD1222 vaccination. The source is an adult in good health. CDR3s leave out the opening cysteine and the closing phenylalanine or tryptophan. The order of the fields is D gene, J gene, V gene, CDR3 length, CDR3 protein. The D gene is left open where the match is weak.

d_gene: .; j_gene: TRBJ2-2; v_gene: TRBV5-1; len: 13; CDR3aa: ASRGDGRRTGELF
d_gene: .; j_gene: TRBJ1-1; v_gene: TRBV6-5; len: 11; CDR3aa: ASSPWTDTEAF
d_gene: TRBD2; j_gene: TRBJ2-2; v_gene: TRBV3-1/TRBV3-2; len: 13; CDR3aa: ASSRTSSDTGELF
d_gene: TRBD2; j_gene: TRBJ2-7; v_gene: TRBV6-2/TRBV6-3; len: 15; CDR3aa: ASSTVLAAGSRYEQY